The 5 T cell receptor beta chains in this list originate from one sample, sequenced in a study of T cells in Graves' hyperthyroidism and ophthalmopathy. TCR beta CDR3 sequences were amplified from RNA transcripts. A first-round RT-PCR of the TCR CDR3 used the HTBI primer set. TCRdb passed the multiplex PCR reads through MiXCR, listing each CDR3 protein once. The data show more than 500,000 distinct CDR3 sequences, with approximately 15% seen just once and around 4.1% held by the top ten. Sequenced input: blood. Every receptor here comes from a woman between 40 and 55 years old with Graves' ophthalmopathy.

This clonotype has at least ten counts. The rearrangement uses TRBV2 and TRBJ2-7, with TRBD2 matching over 9 bases. This CDR3 has 15 amino acids. Per germline, CDR1 SNHLY and CDR2 FYNNEI. The trim removed 7 bases at V and 0 bases at J, leaving 7 bases unmatched. The CDR3 region is CASKGQREDSYEQYF. CDR3 bases: TGTGCCAGCAAGGGGCAGCGGGAGGACTCCTACGAGCAGTACTTC.

This clonotype has at least ten counts. V and J are TRBV19 and TRBJ1-1, with 12 bases matching TRBD1. The germline V gene has CDR1 LNHDA and CDR2 SQIVND (reference sequence). The CDR3 runs 16 residues. The ends lost 8 bases at V and 1 base at J; junction bases unmatched: 8. This CDR3 is CASGGTGGTPNTEAFF. The CDR3 bases are TGTGCCAGTGGGGGGACAGGGGGCACGCCGAACACTGAAGCTTTCTTT.

Note on this clonotype: Sequence at one end of the junction differs from germline and may be a read error. The rearrangement uses TRBV11-1 and TRBJ2-6; 9 nucleotides align to TRBD1. Germline V lookup: CDR1 SGHAT, CDR2 FQDESV (reference sequence). This CDR3 region has 17 residues. CDR3 nucleotide sequence: TGTGCCAGCAAACCAGGACAGGGGCCCTCTTGGGCCAACGTCCTGACTTTC. It translates to CASKPGQGPSWANVLTF. The whole variable domain, remainder taken from reference TRBV11-1 and TRBJ2-6, is EAEVAQSPRYKITEKSQAVAFWCDPISGHATLYWYRQILGQGPELLVQFQDESVVDDSQLPKDRFSAERLKGVDSTLKIQPAELGDSAMYLCASKPGQGPSWANVLTFGAGSRLTVL.

The chain employs TRBV5-1 and TRBJ2-7, with D possibly being TRBD1 (5 bases). V lost 6 bases to trimming and J lost 6 bases, with 16 bases between them. CDR1 is SGHRS and CDR2 is YFSETQ in the germline V gene. This CDR3 contains 13 residues. CDR3: CASTGRARSEQYF. The CDR3 nucleotides read TGCGCCAGCACGGGCAGGGCAAGGTCCGAGCAGTACTTC.

This clonotype was seen repeatedly, ten times or more. The V and J genes are TRBV27 and TRBJ2-7, with unresolved D. The CDR3 is made up of 15 amino acids. The germline V gene encodes CDR1 MNHEY and CDR2 SMNVEV (reference sequence). The V gene lost 4 bases and the J gene lost 0 bases, with 13 bases spanning the gap. The CDR3 DNA sequence: TGTGCCAGCAGTTATCGTGGGGTTTCCTCCTACGAGCAGTACTTC. It yields the protein CASSYRGVSSYEQYF.